This entry lists 20 T cell receptor beta chains sequenced from one sample in a study of Graves' ophthalmopathy and Graves' hyperthyroidism. RNA transcripts yielded amplified TCR beta CDR3 regions. Following a first-round RT-PCR that used HTBI primers, a second-round multiplex PCR was carried out. TCRdb independently ran MiXCR on the multiplex PCR reads; one entry per CDR3 protein. The sample consists of approximately 700,000 distinct CDR3 sequences, 35% to 45% of them appearing once. Sequenced sample: peripheral blood. These receptors were taken from an adult man with Graves' ophthalmopathy.

The rearrangement joins TRBV25-1 to TRBJ1-2; a possible D gene is TRBD1 (5 bases). CDR1 and CDR2 from the germline V gene are MGHDK and SYGVNS. V was cut by 8 bases and J by 8 bases, with 18 bases left in between. The CDR3 consists of 13 residues. The CDR3 region has the DNA TGTGCCAGCCGCCCGGAGTGGGGGGAAGGCTACACCTTC. This gives the protein CASRPEWGEGYTF.

This clonotype showed up just a few times. The chain is built from TRBV5-1 and TRBJ2-2; D might be TRBD2 (6 bases). This CDR3 region has 15 residues. Germline loops: CDR1 SGHRS, CDR2 YFSETQ. The V gene lost 4 bases and the J gene lost 5 bases, with 15 bases spanning the gap. The CDR3 nucleotides read TGCGCCAGCAGCGGAAGGGGACTTCGAACCGGGGAGCTGTTTTTT. Its translation is CASSGRGLRTGELFF. Using reference TRBV5-1 and TRBJ2-2 for the parts outside the CDR3, the full variable domain is KAGVTQTPRYLIKTRGQQVTLSCSPISGHRSVSWYQQTPGQGLQFLFEYFSETQRNKGNFPGRFSGRQFSNSRSEMNVSTLELGDSALYLCASSGRGLRTGELFFGEGSRLTVL.

The chain links TRBV20-1 to TRBJ2-5; 13 positions match TRBD2. The CDR3 has 15 amino acids. V was pared by 6 bases and J by 4 bases, with 8 bases of the junction left unmatched. From germline, CDR1 is DFQATT and CDR2 SNEGSKA (reference sequence). The chain's CDR3 is CSAKLAGGLSETQYF. CDR3 nucleotide sequence: TGCAGTGCAAAACTAGCGGGGGGGCTCTCAGAGACCCAGTACTTC.

This clonotype was picked up a small number of times. A much larger clone lies a single base off, so this may be a read error. J is TRBJ2-5 and V is TRBV7-9; the D gene is possibly TRBD1 (5 bases). This CDR3 is built from 14 residues. V was cut by 5 bases and J by 0 bases, with 10 bases left in between. Germline V gives CDR1 SEHNR, CDR2 FQNEAQ (reference sequence). DNA for the CDR3: TGTGCCAGCAGCCCTCAGACAGACCAAGAGACCCAGTACTTC. Amino acids: CASSPQTDQETQYF.

The V and J genes are TRBV19 and TRBJ2-6; D is unclear. The V end lost 5 bases, the J end lost 2 bases, and 13 bases lay between the germline ends. CDR1 and CDR2 from the germline V gene are LNHDA and SQIVND (reference sequence). This CDR3 contains 16 residues. The CDR3 DNA reads as TGTGCCAGTAGTGTTCAGTTTAATCCTGGGGCCAACGTCCTGACTTTC. It encodes CASSVQFNPGANVLTF.

This clonotype has a handful of counts. This chain uses TRBV5-6 with TRBJ2-3, with D unclear. The CDR3 contains 12 residues. CDR1 SGHDT and CDR2 YYEEEE come from the germline V gene. Trimming removed 2 bases from V and 4 bases from J, with 5 bases in between. The CDR3 region is CASSFYSDTQYF. CDR3 nucleotides: TGTGCCAGCAGCTTTTACTCAGATACGCAGTATTTT.

The chain has TRBV19 and TRBJ1-2; TRBD1 aligns across 9 bases. This CDR3 is built from 16 residues. The V and J ends lost 9 bases and 6 bases, in that order; junction bases with no gene match: 17. Germline loops: CDR1 LNHDA, CDR2 SQIVND (reference sequence). CDR3 sequence (DNA): TGTGCCAGCTCTAGTACAGGGGGCCTCTTGTTTGATGGCTACACCTTC. Protein product: CASSSTGGLLFDGYTF.

The rearrangement links TRBV25-1 to TRBJ1-2; weak D call: TRBD1 (6 bases). V was cut by 2 bases and J by 8 bases, with 15 bases left in between. The CDR3 contains 14 residues. The V gene's germline CDR1 is MGHDK and CDR2 SYGVNS. CDR3 coding DNA: TGTGCCAGCAGTGAAACAGGGTCGGTAGGCGGCTACACCTTC. Translated: CASSETGSVGGYTF.

V and J are TRBV7-2 and TRBJ1-5; 10 bases line up with TRBD2. The closer fit of TRBJ2-3 to the DNA end suggests the J call may be wrong. The CDR3 covers 15 residues. Germline CDR1 SGHTA, CDR2 FQGNSA. CDR3 region: CASSLLAGASDTQYF. CDR3 nucleotide sequence: TGTGCCAGCAGCTTGCTAGCGGGGGCTTCAGATACGCAGTATTTT.

The chain carries TRBV9 and TRBJ1-4; the D is unclear. Trimming removed 4 bases from V and 7 bases from J, with 17 bases in between. The germline CDR1 and CDR2 sequences are SGDLS and YYNGEE. The CDR3 spans 15 residues. The DNA of the CDR3 is TGTGCCAGCAGCTCAGGACTAGCGGAGATTGAAAAACTGTTTTTT. It codes for CASSSGLAEIEKLFF. Together with reference TRBV9 and TRBJ1-4, the CDR3 gives the full variable domain: DSGVTQTPKHLITATGQRVTLRCSPRSGDLSVYWYQQSLDQGLQFLIQYYNGEERAKGNILERFSAQQFPDLHSELNLSSLELGDSALYFCASSSGLAEIEKLFFGSGTQLSVL.

This chain joins TRBV29-1 and TRBJ1-4; 7 nucleotides match TRBD1. The CDR3 totals 13 residues. Germline V gene sequence: CDR1 SQVTM, CDR2 ANQGSEA. V trimming: 6 bases; J trimming: 16 bases; junction bases outside the gene matches: 17. CDR3: CSVDTGTAGDGFF. In DNA form, the CDR3 reads TGCAGCGTGGACACAGGGACAGCCGGAGACGGGTTTTTT.

This clonotype occurred a few times. Just one base apart from a much larger clone, this may be a read error. This chain links TRBV7-2 with TRBJ1-1; D is uncertain. This CDR3 region has 11 residues. Germline V gene sequence: CDR1 SGHTA, CDR2 FQGNSA. CDR3 in amino acids: CASSIEAEASF. The CDR3 DNA sequence: TGTGCCAGCAGCATAGAGGCTGAAGCTTCCTTT.

Note on this clonotype: This may be a read error: a much more frequent sequence differs by one nucleotide. The V gene is TRBV2, the J gene TRBJ1-1; D perhaps matches TRBD1 (6 bases). The CDR3 covers 12 residues. Germline CDR1 and CDR2: SNHLY and FYNNEI. CDR3 sequence: CASKGGGYEASF. The CDR3 DNA reads TGTGCCAGCAAAGGGGGGGGGTACGAGGCTTCCTTT.

A word on this clonotype: As the CDR3 is not closed by the conserved phenylalanine or tryptophan, this likely results from a read error. The V gene is TRBV2, the J gene TRBJ2-5; 11 bases line up with TRBD2. Unmatched junction bases numbered 15, after V lost 6 bases and J lost 6 bases. Per germline, CDR1 SNHLY and CDR2 FYNNEI. The CDR3 covers 17 residues. The CDR3 DNA reads as TGTGCCAGCAGAGAACAGGGGGCTAGCGGGGGGTTGAAGACCCAGTACCTC. Translating it yields CASREQGASGGLKTQYL.

In its sample, this clonotype was seen many times. This chain uses TRBV5-8 with TRBJ1-5, with D possibly matching TRBD1 (5 bases). Trimming removed 3 bases at V and 0 bases at J, with 19 bases between. CDR3 length: 18 amino acids. Germline loops: CDR1 SGHTS, CDR2 YDEGEE. The CDR3 sequence is CASSSGFLGLHSNQPQHF. CDR3 sequence (DNA): TGTGCCAGCAGCTCGGGGTTCTTGGGACTGCATAGCAATCAGCCCCAGCATTTT.

This clonotype was seen many times. This chain joins TRBV9 and TRBJ2-5; D uncertain. This CDR3 is built from 14 residues. Between the trimmed V and J ends, which lost 0 bases and 5 bases, there was a span of 11 bases. The germline V gene has CDR1 SGDLS and CDR2 YYNGEE. The CDR3 loop reads CASSVGVGAETQYF. The CDR3 coding sequence is TGTGCCAGCAGCGTAGGGGTAGGTGCGGAGACCCAGTACTTC. The full variable domain, with the rest looked up from reference TRBV9 and TRBJ2-5, is DSGVTQTPKHLITATGQRVTLRCSPRSGDLSVYWYQQSLDQGLQFLIQYYNGEERAKGNILERFSAQQFPDLHSELNLSSLELGDSALYFCASSVGVGAETQYFGPGTRLLVL.

This clonotype appeared many times. The chain joins TRBV7-9 to TRBJ2-7; 7 bases fit TRBD1. The CDR3 has 14 residues. Germline V CDR1 and CDR2: SEHNR, FQNEAQ (reference sequence). The V segment lost 5 bases and the J segment 3 bases; nucleotides outside the gene matches: 7. In DNA form, the CDR3 reads TGTGCCAGCAGCCACAAGGGGGACAGCTACGAGCAGTACTTC. It codes for CASSHKGDSYEQYF.

This clonotype has ten or more counts. The chain recombines TRBV9 with TRBJ1-6, with D perhaps matching TRBD1 (6 bases). The V end lost 0 bases, the J end lost 15 bases, and 25 bases lay between the germline ends. Germline CDR1 reads SGDLS; CDR2 reads YYNGEE. The CDR3 covers 17 residues. The CDR3 reads CASSVGSWTDSISGLHF. The DNA of the CDR3 is TGTGCCAGCAGCGTAGGTAGTTGGACAGACTCGATTTCGGGCCTCCACTTT.

The chain employs TRBV7-9 and TRBJ2-2; D gene unclear. V dropped 9 bases and J dropped 6 bases, with 11 bases sitting between them. Germline V gene sequence: CDR1 SEHNR, CDR2 FQNEAQ (reference sequence). This CDR3 has 12 residues. DNA for the CDR3: TGTGCCAGTGGCTCTGGGGCCGGGGAGCTGTTTTTT. Its translation: CASGSGAGELFF.

A word on this clonotype: A clone one base away is much larger, so this may be a read error. The chain couples TRBV7-8 to TRBJ2-7, with 10 positions matching TRBD2. Germline-derived CDR1 and CDR2 are SGHVS and FQNEAQ. With 5 bases clipped from V and 3 bases from J, the junction kept 7 bases outside the gene matches. This CDR3 has 15 residues. CDR3 amino acids: CASSVDSSGSYEQYF. The CDR3 region has the DNA TGTGCCAGCAGCGTCGACTCTAGCGGGAGCTACGAGCAGTACTTC. The entire variable domain, with the rest obtained from reference TRBV7-8 and TRBJ2-7, is as follows: GAGVSQSPRYKVAKRGQDVALRCDPISGHVSLFWYQQALGQGPEFLTYFQNEAQLDKSGLPSDRFFAERPEGSVSTLKIQRTQQEDSAVYLCASSVDSSGSYEQYFGPGTRLTVT.